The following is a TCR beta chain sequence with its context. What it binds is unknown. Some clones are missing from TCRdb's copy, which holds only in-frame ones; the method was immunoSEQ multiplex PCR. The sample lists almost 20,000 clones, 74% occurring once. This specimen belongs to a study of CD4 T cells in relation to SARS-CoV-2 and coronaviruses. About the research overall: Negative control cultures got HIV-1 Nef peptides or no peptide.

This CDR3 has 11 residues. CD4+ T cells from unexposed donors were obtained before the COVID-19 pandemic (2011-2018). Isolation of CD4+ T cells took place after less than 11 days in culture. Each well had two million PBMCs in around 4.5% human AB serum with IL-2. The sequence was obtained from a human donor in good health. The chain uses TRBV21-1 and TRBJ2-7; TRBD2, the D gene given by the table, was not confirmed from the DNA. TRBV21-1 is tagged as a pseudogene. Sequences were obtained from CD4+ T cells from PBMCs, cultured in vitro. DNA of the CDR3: TGTGCCAGCATGACGCTAGTCGAGCAGTACTTC. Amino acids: CASMTLVEQYF.